This T cell receptor beta chain was sequenced in a study of OX40 agonist ivuxolimab in advanced cancers. Findings and limits, study-wide: At 0.1 to 3.0 mg/kg and by week 6, clonal expansion occurred in CD4+ and CD8+ blood T cells. Antigen specificity was not determined for the expanded peripheral T cells.

Method: immunoSEQ multiplex PCR; TCRdb's copy keeps in-frame clones and lacks some. Of 50,000 to 85,000 clones in the sample, 85% were seen once. This clone was recorded only once. Its antigen is still unknown. Enrollment shut out patients with autoimmune disease history or systemic immunosuppression. Researchers took blood at baseline, on cycle 4 day 1, and on cycle 7 day 1. The CDR3 has 14 amino acids. V was trimmed by 2 bases and J by 4 bases, leaving 6 bases between them. Looked up from germline, CDR1 is ENHRY and CDR2 is SYGVKD. V usage is TRBV10-3 and J usage is TRBJ2-6, with D hard to call. The specimen comprised CD4+ or CD8+ T cells sorted from blood, sampled in a trial of the OX40 agonist ivuxolimab. This receptor was identified in an adult with an advanced solid tumor such as melanoma, head and neck, liver or kidney cancer. CDR3 DNA sequence: TGTGCCATCAGTGAGGCTCGGGGGGCCAACGTCCTGACTTTC. This translates into CAISEARGANVLTF.